These 30 T cell receptor beta chains were sequenced from one sample in a study of CD8+ T cells in alopecia areata. Extracted RNA was reverse transcribed, and the resulting cDNA served as sequencing template. This table comes from immunoSEQ multiplex PCR, and its TCRdb copy is limited to in-frame clones, with some not included. The sample lists 150,000 or so clones, around 47% occurring once. The sample consisted of CD4+ T cells sorted from blood. The receptors were gathered from a human donor with alopecia areata.

The chain carries TRBV30 and TRBJ2-7; 8 nucleotides agree with TRBD2. After removal of 1 base from V and 6 bases from J, the junction contained 5 bases not matched to a gene. The CDR3 covers 13 residues. In germline, CDR1 is GTSNPN, CDR2 SVGIG (reference sequence). In nucleotides, the CDR3 is TGTGCCTGGAGTGCGGGAGGGCCTTCCGAGCAGTACTTC. Encoded protein: CAWSAGGPSEQYF.

The genes are TRBV5-1 and TRBJ2-7; 16 nucleotides agree with TRBD2. The CDR3 is 16 amino acids. Germline CDR1 and CDR2: SGHRS and YFSETQ. The trim removed 4 bases at V and 5 bases at J, leaving 6 bases unmatched. The CDR3 protein is CASSVEGLAGGDEQYF. The CDR3 nucleotides read TGCGCCAGCAGCGTGGAGGGACTAGCGGGAGGGGACGAGCAGTACTTC.

The table lists this clone with a few counts. The genes are TRBV7-9 and TRBJ1-2; D gene uncertain. Germline CDR1 reads SEHNR; CDR2 reads FQNEAQ (reference sequence). V was pared by 4 bases and J by 6 bases, with 6 bases between. The CDR3 loop spans 11 amino acids. The chain's CDR3 is CASSSDNGYTF. In DNA form, the CDR3 reads TGTGCCAGCAGCTCAGATAATGGCTACACCTTC.

The rearrangement joins TRBV5-1 to TRBJ2-2, with 14 bases fitting TRBD2. CDR1 SGHRS and CDR2 YFSETQ come from the germline V gene. Trimming cost V 4 bases and J 5 bases; bases outside gene matches: 7. The CDR3 covers 17 residues. The CDR3 nucleotides are TGCGCCAGCAGCACTGGACTAGCGGGAGGTTTGACCGGGGAGCTGTTTTTT. It yields the protein CASSTGLAGGLTGELFF.

The chain carries TRBV29-1 and TRBJ1-1, with 8 nucleotides matching TRBD1. This CDR3 is 15 amino acids long. J lost 4 bases, V lost 7 bases, and 14 bases had no gene match. Germline V gene lookup returns CDR1 SQVTM and CDR2 ANQGSEA. DNA of the CDR3: TGCAGCGCAGAAGGACAGGGAACCCGGAGCACTGAAGCTTTCTTT. This codes for CSAEGQGTRSTEAFF.

In this sample, this clone turned up a few times. The V gene is TRBV29-1, the J gene TRBJ2-1; 8 bases agree with TRBD2. Germline CDR1 SQVTM, CDR2 ANQGSEA. Trimming cost V 6 bases and J 10 bases; bases outside gene matches: 5. This CDR3 comprises 11 residues. DNA of the CDR3: TGCAGCGTGGCCTTAGCGGGGGAGCAGTTCTTC. Translating it yields CSVALAGEQFF.

The chain joins TRBV6-5 to TRBJ2-2; D may be TRBD2 (5 bases). This CDR3 region has 12 residues. Trimming removed 6 bases at V and 7 bases at J, with 9 bases between. Germline CDR1 is MNHEY and CDR2 is SVGAGI. The CDR3 nucleotides read TGTGCCAGCAGGAGGGTCGGCGGGGAGCTGTTTTTT. Its protein is CASRRVGGELFF.

The chain has TRBV7-3 and TRBJ2-7; 8 positions match TRBD2. There are 14 residues in the CDR3. Germline values: CDR1 SGHTA, CDR2 FQGTGA. The V and J ends lost 5 bases and 4 bases, in that order; junction bases with no gene match: 7. The CDR3 region is CASSLGRAFYEQYF. CDR3 coding DNA: TGTGCCAGCAGCCTCGGGAGGGCCTTTTACGAGCAGTACTTC.

This clone has only a few counts. The V and J genes are TRBV2 and TRBJ1-1; 8 positions match TRBD1. Losses at the gene ends were 5 bases for V and 11 bases for J; bases not matched to a gene: 4. This CDR3 is 11 amino acids long. Germline CDR1 and CDR2: SNHLY and FYNNEI. Written as DNA, the CDR3 is TGTGCCAGCAGTAGACAGGGGATGGCTTTCTTT. It translates to CASSRQGMAFF.

There are a few counts of this clone. CDR3 loop: CSASDRRDTEAFF. CDR3 DNA sequence: TGCAGCGCATCGGACAGGAGGGACACTGAAGCTTTCTTT. The V call is TRBV29-1, the J call TRBJ1-1; 7 bases match TRBD1. The V gene's germline CDR1 is SQVTM and CDR2 ANQGSEA. There are 13 residues in the CDR3. J lost 3 bases, V lost 7 bases, and 8 bases had no gene match.

This sequence joins TRBV5-1 and TRBJ2-5; 9 bases line up with TRBD2. V lost 4 bases, J lost 2 bases, and 3 bases stayed unmatched. CDR1 and CDR2 (germline): SGHRS, YFSETQ. The CDR3 is 14 amino acids. CDR3 in amino acids: CASSLAGWQETQYF. The CDR3 DNA reads TGCGCCAGCAGCCTAGCGGGGTGGCAAGAGACCCAGTACTTC.

The V gene is TRBV18, the J gene TRBJ2-4; 13 nucleotides match TRBD2. The CDR3 has 18 residues. After removal of 3 bases from V and 8 bases from J, the junction contained 13 bases not matched to a gene. From germline, CDR1 is KGHSH and CDR2 LQKENI. The CDR3 loop is CASSPATGLAGPKYIQYF. Written as DNA, the CDR3 is TGTGCCAGCTCACCGGCCACGGGACTAGCGGGGCCCAAGTACATTCAGTACTTC.

The V gene is TRBV5-6, the J gene TRBJ2-1; 11 bases are shared with TRBD2. V gave up 2 bases and J gave up 8 bases; unmatched junction bases: 12. The CDR3 is 17 residues long. Per germline, CDR1 SGHDT and CDR2 YYEEEE. CDR3 residues: CASSFPGTSGHGYEQFF. In nucleotides, the CDR3 is TGTGCCAGCAGCTTTCCCGGGACTAGCGGCCATGGGTATGAGCAGTTCTTC.

The chain has TRBV30 and TRBJ1-4; D possibly corresponds to TRBD1 (5 bases). Trimming removed 1 base from V and 7 bases from J, with 10 bases in between. CDR3 size: 13 residues. Germline V gene data show CDR1 as GTSNPN and CDR2 as SVGIG (reference sequence). This CDR3 is CAWSGGATEKLFF. CDR3 sequence (DNA): TGTGCCTGGAGTGGAGGGGCGACTGAAAAACTGTTTTTT.

The gene calls are TRBV2 and TRBJ2-6; D remains ambiguous. The CDR3 sequence is 16 residues long. The V end lost 1 base, the J end lost 1 base, and 8 bases lay between the germline ends. CDR1 and CDR2 from the germline V gene are SNHLY and FYNNEI. CDR3 DNA: TGTGCCAGCAGTGAAGGTTTCCGTTCTGGGGCCAACGTCCTGACTTTC. Translating it yields CASSEGFRSGANVLTF. Full variable domain (remainder filled in from reference TRBV2 and TRBJ2-6): EPEVTQTPSHQVTQMGQEVILRCVPISNHLYFYWYRQILGQKVEFLVSFYNNEISEKSEIFDDQFSVERPDGSNFTLKIRSTKLEDSAMYFCASSEGFRSGANVLTFGAGSRLTVL.

This clone was observed a few times. The rearrangement uses TRBV29-1 and TRBJ1-1; D is uncertain. The CDR3 is 12 amino acids. From germline, CDR1 is SQVTM and CDR2 ANQGSEA. Trimming stripped 4 bases from V and 3 bases from J, with 9 bases between. This CDR3 is CSVGNAYTEAFF. The CDR3 DNA sequence: TGCAGCGTTGGGAATGCGTACACTGAAGCTTTCTTT.

This clone has only one observation. The chain employs TRBV18 and TRBJ2-3, with D perhaps matching TRBD1 (5 bases). The CDR3 runs 15 residues. The V end was cut by 4 bases, the J end by 4 bases, with 15 bases between. CDR1 KGHSH and CDR2 LQKENI come from the germline V gene. DNA of the CDR3: TGTGCCAGCTCACGCCAGGGATTCTCCGCAGATACGCAGTATTTT. Its protein is CASSRQGFSADTQYF. Together with reference TRBV18 and TRBJ2-3, the CDR3 gives the full variable domain: NAGVMQNPRHLVRRRGQEARLRCSPMKGHSHVYWYRQLPEEGLKFMVYLQKENIIDESGMPKERFSAEFPKEGPSILRIQQVVRGDSAAYFCASSRQGFSADTQYFGPGTRLTVL.

The CDR3 spells CSVEEFSSGGRTDTQYF. The CDR3 DNA sequence: TGCAGCGTTGAAGAATTTTCGTCGGGAGGGCGCACAGATACGCAGTATTTT. V and J are TRBV29-1 and TRBJ2-3, with 8 positions matching TRBD2. Losses at the gene ends were 0 bases for V and 1 base for J; bases not matched to a gene: 9. Germline V CDR1 and CDR2: SQVTM, ANQGSEA. The CDR3 loop spans 17 amino acids.

CDR3 loop: CSAIWGPQTDTQYF. The CDR3 DNA is TGCAGCGCGATATGGGGGCCGCAAACAGATACGCAGTATTTT. V and J are TRBV29-1 and TRBJ2-3; possible D gene TRBD1, 6 bases. V dropped 7 bases and J dropped 3 bases, with 17 bases sitting between them. This CDR3 has 14 residues. Germline CDR1 and CDR2: SQVTM and ANQGSEA.

The chain recombines TRBV29-1 with TRBJ2-1; a possible D gene is TRBD2 (6 bases). CDR1 and CDR2 (germline): SQVTM, ANQGSEA. V lost 7 bases, J lost 7 bases, and 14 bases lay in between. The CDR3 extends over 12 amino acids. For the CDR3, the DNA is TGCAGCGCCAGGGACGGGAGTAATGAGCAGTTCTTC. Its protein product is CSARDGSNEQFF.

This chain connects TRBV29-1 to TRBJ2-5, with 10 nucleotides matching TRBD2. The ends lost 6 bases at V and 3 bases at J; junction bases unmatched: 10. Germline lookup yields CDR1 SQVTM and CDR2 ANQGSEA. CDR3 size: 15 residues. CDR3 nucleotide sequence: TGCAGCGTAGCCCGGGGAAGCGGGAGGGAAGAGACCCAGTACTTC. Its translation is CSVARGSGREETQYF.

This chain uses TRBV4-1 with TRBJ1-2; D unclear. V lost 1 base to trimming and J lost 8 bases, with 14 bases between them. Germline-derived CDR1 and CDR2 are MGHRA and YSYEKL. This CDR3 is built from 14 residues. CDR3 in DNA: TGCGCCAGCAGCCAAGGGCAGCCTAGACGCGGCTACACCTTC. Amino acid sequence: CASSQGQPRRGYTF.

This sequence joins TRBV13 and TRBJ2-1; no clear D gene. V lost 3 bases to trimming and J lost 4 bases, with 4 bases between them. The CDR3 is made up of 12 amino acids. Per the germline V gene, CDR1 is PRHDT and CDR2 is FYEKMQ (reference sequence). The CDR3 DNA follows: TGTGCCAGCAGCTTGCAATACAATGAGCAGTTCTTC. Amino acid sequence: CASSLQYNEQFF.

The chain couples TRBV29-1 to TRBJ2-2, with D maybe TRBD2 (5 bases). The CDR3 spans 11 residues. V was clipped by 4 bases and J by 9 bases, with 9 bases between them. Per the germline V gene, CDR1 is SQVTM and CDR2 is ANQGSEA. CDR3 amino acids: CSVGGNRELFF. DNA for the CDR3: TGCAGCGTTGGAGGGAACCGGGAGCTGTTTTTT.

This clone was recorded a few times. The gene calls are TRBV7-8 and TRBJ1-5; TRBD1 agrees at 8 bases. The CDR3 has 19 amino acids. Trimming took 0 bases from V and 7 from J; bases not matched to a gene: 17. Germline values: CDR1 SGHVS, CDR2 FQNEAQ. The CDR3 DNA reads TGTGCCAGCAGCTTAGCGGTATCCTTCGGGACAGGATGGAAGCAGCCCCAGCATTTT. This sequence encodes CASSLAVSFGTGWKQPQHF.

The chain uses TRBV23-1 and TRBJ1-2; D is ambiguous. TRBV23-1 is known as an ORF, though its function is uncertain. Trimming removed 1 base from V and 2 bases from J, with 11 bases in between. This CDR3 spans 15 amino acids. The chain's CDR3 is CASSQFKGLNYGYTF. The CDR3 coding sequence is TGCGCCAGCAGTCAATTTAAGGGCCTGAACTATGGCTACACCTTC.

Here the CDR3 reads CASSQASGLQAFRSSTQYF. Written as DNA, the CDR3 is TGTGCCAGCAGCCAAGCATCCGGTCTCCAGGCCTTTCGGAGTTCGACCCAGTACTTC. The V call is TRBV14, the J call TRBJ2-5; D unresolved. Trimming took 1 base from V and 7 from J, leaving 28 bases between them. The CDR3 consists of 19 residues. The germline V gene encodes CDR1 SGHDN and CDR2 FVKESK.

The chain has TRBV7-2 and TRBJ2-7; D remains ambiguous. There are 13 residues in the CDR3. CDR1 and CDR2 from the germline V gene are SGHTA and FQGNSA. Deletions cut 0 bases from V and 6 bases from J, with 9 bases between. The chain's CDR3 is CASSLARTAEQYF. The CDR3 DNA is TGTGCCAGCAGCTTAGCGCGGACGGCCGAGCAGTACTTC.

The chain employs TRBV4-1 and TRBJ2-6; unclear D gene. Trimming took off 3 bases at V and 2 bases at J, with 11 bases between the two ends. This CDR3 is 16 amino acids long. Germline CDR1 and CDR2: MGHRA and YSYEKL. This CDR3 is CASSQFGDTGANVLTF. In DNA, the CDR3 is TGCGCCAGCAGCCAGTTTGGGGATACTGGGGCCAACGTCCTGACTTTC.

The CDR3 sequence: CASKVEDYGYTF. CDR3 coding DNA: TGTGCCAGCAAGGTGGAGGACTATGGCTACACCTTC. The rearrangement uses TRBV28 and TRBJ1-2; D uncertain. V was shortened by 7 bases and J by 3 bases, with 9 bases between the two germline ends. The CDR3 sequence is 12 residues long. From germline, CDR1 is MDHEN and CDR2 SYDVKM.